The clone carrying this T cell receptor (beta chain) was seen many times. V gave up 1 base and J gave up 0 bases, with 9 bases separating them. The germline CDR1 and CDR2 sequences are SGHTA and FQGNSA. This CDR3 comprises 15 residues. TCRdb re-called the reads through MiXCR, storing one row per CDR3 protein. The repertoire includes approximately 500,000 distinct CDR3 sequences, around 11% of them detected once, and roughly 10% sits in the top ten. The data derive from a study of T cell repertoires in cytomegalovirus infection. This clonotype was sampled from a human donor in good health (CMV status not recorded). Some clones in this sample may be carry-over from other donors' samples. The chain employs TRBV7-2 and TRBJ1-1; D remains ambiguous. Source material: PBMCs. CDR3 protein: CASSLGTTMNTEAFF. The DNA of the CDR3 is TGTGCCAGCAGCTTAGGAACCACCATGAACACTGAAGCTTTCTTT.